The clone carrying this T cell receptor (beta chain) was seen only once. Its antigen is unidentified. The data are from a study of T cell responses to AZD1222 COVID-19 vaccine. Findings of the study overall: Spike-specific TCR depth and breadth grew after two AZD1222 doses. Spike was spanned by vaccine-associated CD4 TCRs, which were dominant at 160-218 and 743-854. Seropositive AZD1222 recipients at baseline numbered only 6 or 7. Close to half of spike-specific TCRs reportedly recognize unmutated variant regions.

Measured with immunoSEQ multiplex PCR; TCRdb has only the in-frame clones, and not every one. The sample gives over 150,000 clones, under 95% of which show up once; 4.4% is in the top ten. V was clipped by 8 bases and J by 4 bases; unmatched bases: 7. The CDR3 loop spans 14 amino acids. Germline lookup yields CDR1 SEHNR and CDR2 FQNEAQ (reference sequence). This chain uses TRBV7-9 with TRBJ2-1; TRBD2 matches at 8 bases. Here the sequenced sample was peripheral blood, taken on day 0 of MenACWY control vaccination. This clonotype was obtained from an adult in good health. CDR3 coding DNA: TGTGCCAGCCCCCCCTCTAGCGGGTACAATGAGCAGTTCTTC. Protein: CASPPSSGYNEQFF.